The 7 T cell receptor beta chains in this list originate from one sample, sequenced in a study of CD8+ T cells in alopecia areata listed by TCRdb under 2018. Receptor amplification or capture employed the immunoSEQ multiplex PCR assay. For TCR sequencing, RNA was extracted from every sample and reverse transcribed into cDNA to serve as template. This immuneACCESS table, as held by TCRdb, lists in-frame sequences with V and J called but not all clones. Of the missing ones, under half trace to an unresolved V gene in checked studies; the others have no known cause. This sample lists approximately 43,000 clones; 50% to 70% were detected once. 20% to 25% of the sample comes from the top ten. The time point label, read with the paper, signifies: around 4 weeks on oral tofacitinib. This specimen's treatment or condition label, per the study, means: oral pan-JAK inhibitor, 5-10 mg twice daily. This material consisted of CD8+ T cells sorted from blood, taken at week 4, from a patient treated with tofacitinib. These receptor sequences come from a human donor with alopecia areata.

Here the CDR3 reads CASSPGTGNIQYF. Here the CDR3 DNA reads TGTGCCAGCAGCCCGGGAACAGGGAACATTCAGTACTTC. The V gene is TRBV13, the J gene TRBJ2-4, with D possibly being TRBD1 (6 bases). Germline V lookup: CDR1 PRHDT, CDR2 FYEKMQ (reference sequence). The CDR3 sequence is 13 residues long. V was shortened by 5 bases and J by 7 bases, with 12 bases between the two germline ends.

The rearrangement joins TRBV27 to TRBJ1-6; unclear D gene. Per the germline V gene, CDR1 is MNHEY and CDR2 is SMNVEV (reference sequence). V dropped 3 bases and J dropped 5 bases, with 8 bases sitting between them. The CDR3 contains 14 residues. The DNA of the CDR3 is TGTGCCAGCAGTTTCGGGCAGAATAATTCACCCCTCCACTTT. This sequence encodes CASSFGQNNSPLHF.

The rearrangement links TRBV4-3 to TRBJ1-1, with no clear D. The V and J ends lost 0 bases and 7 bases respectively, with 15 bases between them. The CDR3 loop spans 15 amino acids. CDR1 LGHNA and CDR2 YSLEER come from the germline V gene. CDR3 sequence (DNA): TGCGCCAGCAGCCAAGATAGGAGCACAGCCGTTGAAGCTTTCTTT. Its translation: CASSQDRSTAVEAFF.

CDR3 protein: CSVGDRGLDYGYTF. The CDR3 region has the DNA TGCAGCGTTGGGGACAGGGGGCTGGACTATGGCTACACCTTC. The chain has TRBV29-1 and TRBJ1-2, with 12 nucleotides matching TRBD1. This CDR3 region has 14 residues. The V gene end was trimmed by 4 bases and the J gene end by 3 bases; junction bases not matched to a gene: 3. CDR1 is SQVTM and CDR2 is ANQGSEA in the germline V gene.

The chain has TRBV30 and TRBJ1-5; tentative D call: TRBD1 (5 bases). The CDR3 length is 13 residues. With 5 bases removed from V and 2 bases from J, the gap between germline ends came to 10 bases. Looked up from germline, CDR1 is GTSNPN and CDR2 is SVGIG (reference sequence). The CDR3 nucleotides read TGTGCCTGGGGGGCCACCCGCAATCAGCCCCAGCATTTT. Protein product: CAWGATRNQPQHF.

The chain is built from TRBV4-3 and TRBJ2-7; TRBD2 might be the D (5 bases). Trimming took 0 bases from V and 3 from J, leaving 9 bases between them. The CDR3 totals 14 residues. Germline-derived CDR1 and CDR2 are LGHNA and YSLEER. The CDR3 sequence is CASSQDLRGYEQYF. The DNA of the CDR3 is TGCGCCAGCAGCCAAGATCTCCGGGGCTACGAGCAGTACTTC.

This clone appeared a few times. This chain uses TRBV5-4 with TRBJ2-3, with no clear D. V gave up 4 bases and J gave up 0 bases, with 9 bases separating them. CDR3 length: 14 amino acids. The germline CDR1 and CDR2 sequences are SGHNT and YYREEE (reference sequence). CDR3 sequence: CASSVGTSTDTQYF. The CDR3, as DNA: TGTGCCAGCAGCGTCGGCACTAGCACAGATACGCAGTATTTT.